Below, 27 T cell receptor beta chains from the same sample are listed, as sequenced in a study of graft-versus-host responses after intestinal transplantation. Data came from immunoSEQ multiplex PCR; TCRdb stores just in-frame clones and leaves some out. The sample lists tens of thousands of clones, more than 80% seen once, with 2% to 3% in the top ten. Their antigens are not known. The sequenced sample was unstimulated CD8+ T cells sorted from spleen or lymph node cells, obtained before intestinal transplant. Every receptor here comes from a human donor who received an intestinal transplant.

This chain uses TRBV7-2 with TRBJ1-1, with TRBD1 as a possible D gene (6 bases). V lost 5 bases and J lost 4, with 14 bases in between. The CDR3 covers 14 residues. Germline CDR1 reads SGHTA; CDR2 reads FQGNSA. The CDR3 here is CASSLRGAITEAFF. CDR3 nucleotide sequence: TGTGCCAGCAGCCTCAGGGGCGCAATCACTGAAGCTTTCTTT.

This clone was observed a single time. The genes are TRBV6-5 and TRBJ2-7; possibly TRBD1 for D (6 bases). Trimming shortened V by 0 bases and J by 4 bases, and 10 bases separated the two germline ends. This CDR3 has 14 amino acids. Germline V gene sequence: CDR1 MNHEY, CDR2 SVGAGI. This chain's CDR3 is CASSYSKGTYEQYF. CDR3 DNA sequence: TGTGCCAGCAGTTACTCCAAGGGGACATACGAGCAGTACTTC.

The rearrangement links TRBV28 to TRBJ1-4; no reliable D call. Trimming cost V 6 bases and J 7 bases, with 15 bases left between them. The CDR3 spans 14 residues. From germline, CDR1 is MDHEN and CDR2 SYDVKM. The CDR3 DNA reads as TGTGCCAGCAGGACCGCCGTGCCAGGTGAAAAACTGTTTTTT. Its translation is CASRTAVPGEKLFF.

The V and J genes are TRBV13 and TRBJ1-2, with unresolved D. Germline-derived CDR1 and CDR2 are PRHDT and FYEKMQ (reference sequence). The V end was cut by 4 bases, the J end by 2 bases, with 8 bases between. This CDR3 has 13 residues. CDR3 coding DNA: TGTGCCAGCAGCTCTGGGAGAAACTATGGCTACACCTTC. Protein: CASSSGRNYGYTF.

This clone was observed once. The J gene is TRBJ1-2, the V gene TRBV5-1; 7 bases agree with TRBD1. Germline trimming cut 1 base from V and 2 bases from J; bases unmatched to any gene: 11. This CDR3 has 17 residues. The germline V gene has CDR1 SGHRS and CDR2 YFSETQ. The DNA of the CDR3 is TGCGCCAGCAGCTTGCCGGTGACCAACAGGGGCAACTATGGCTACACCTTC. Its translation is CASSLPVTNRGNYGYTF.

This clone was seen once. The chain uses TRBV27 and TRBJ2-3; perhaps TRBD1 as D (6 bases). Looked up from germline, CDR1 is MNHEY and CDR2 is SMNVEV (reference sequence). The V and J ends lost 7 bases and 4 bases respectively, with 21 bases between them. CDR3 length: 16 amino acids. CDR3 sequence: CASTPLAGENADTQYF. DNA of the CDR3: TGTGCCAGCACCCCACTTGCAGGGGAGAACGCAGATACGCAGTATTTT.

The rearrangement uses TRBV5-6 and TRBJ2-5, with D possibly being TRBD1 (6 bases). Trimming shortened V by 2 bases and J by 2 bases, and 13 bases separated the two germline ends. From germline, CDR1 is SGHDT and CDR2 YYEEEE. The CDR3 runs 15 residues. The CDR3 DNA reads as TGTGCCAGCAGCTTCGGGCACAGGGTTCAAGAGACCCAGTACTTC. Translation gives CASSFGHRVQETQYF.

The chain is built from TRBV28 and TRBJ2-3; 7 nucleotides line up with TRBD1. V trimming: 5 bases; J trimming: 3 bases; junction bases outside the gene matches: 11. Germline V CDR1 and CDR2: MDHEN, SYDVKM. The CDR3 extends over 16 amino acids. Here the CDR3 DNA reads TGTGCCAGCAGTAAAACTGCAACAGGGGTGACAGATACGCAGTATTTT. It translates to CASSKTATGVTDTQYF.

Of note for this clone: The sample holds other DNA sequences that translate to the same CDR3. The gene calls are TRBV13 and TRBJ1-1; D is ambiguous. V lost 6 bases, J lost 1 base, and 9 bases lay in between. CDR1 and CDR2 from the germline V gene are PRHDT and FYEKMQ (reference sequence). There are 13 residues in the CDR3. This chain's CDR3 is CASRTSGNTEAFF. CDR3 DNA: TGTGCCAGCAGAACCTCGGGGAACACTGAAGCTTTCTTT.

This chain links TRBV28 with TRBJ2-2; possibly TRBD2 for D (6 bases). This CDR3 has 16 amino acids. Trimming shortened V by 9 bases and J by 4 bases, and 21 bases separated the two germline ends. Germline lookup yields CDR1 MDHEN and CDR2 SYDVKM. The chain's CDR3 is CASCSQTREITGELFF. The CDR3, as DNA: TGTGCCAGTTGTTCCCAGACTCGGGAGATCACCGGGGAGCTGTTTTTT. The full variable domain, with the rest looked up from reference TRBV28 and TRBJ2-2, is DVKVTQSSRYLVKRTGEKVFLECVQDMDHENMFWYRQDPGLGLRLIYFSYDVKMKEKGDIPEGYSVSREKKERFSLILESASTNQTSMYLCASCSQTREITGELFFGEGSRLTVL.

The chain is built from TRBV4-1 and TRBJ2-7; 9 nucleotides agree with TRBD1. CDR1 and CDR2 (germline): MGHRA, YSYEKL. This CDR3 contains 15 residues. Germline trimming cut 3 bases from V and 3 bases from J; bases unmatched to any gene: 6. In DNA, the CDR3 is TGCGCCAGCAGCCACTTACAGGGGGCGTTCTACGAGCAGTACTTC. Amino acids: CASSHLQGAFYEQYF.

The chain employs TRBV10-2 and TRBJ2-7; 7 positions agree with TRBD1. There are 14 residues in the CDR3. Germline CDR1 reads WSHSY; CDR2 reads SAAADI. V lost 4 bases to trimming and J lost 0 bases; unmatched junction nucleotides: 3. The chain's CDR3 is CASSVGQDSYEQYF. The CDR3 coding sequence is TGCGCCAGCAGTGTCGGACAGGACTCCTACGAGCAGTACTTC.

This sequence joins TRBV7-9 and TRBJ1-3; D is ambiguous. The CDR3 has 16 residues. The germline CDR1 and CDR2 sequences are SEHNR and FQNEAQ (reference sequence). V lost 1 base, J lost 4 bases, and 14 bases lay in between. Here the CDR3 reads CASSLGSAAMGNTIYF. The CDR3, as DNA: TGTGCCAGCAGCTTAGGATCCGCGGCGATGGGAAACACCATATATTTT.

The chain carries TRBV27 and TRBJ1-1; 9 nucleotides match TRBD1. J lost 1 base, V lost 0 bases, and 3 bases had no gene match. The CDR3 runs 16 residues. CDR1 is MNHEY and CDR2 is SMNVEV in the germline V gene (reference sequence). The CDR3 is CASSLSGQGENTEAFF. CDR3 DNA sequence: TGTGCCAGCAGTTTATCGGGACAGGGTGAGAACACTGAAGCTTTCTTT.

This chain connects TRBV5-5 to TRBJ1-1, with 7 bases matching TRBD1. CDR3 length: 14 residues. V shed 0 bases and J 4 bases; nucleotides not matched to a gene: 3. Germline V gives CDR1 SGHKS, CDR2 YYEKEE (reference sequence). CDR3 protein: CASSLGQGLTEAFF. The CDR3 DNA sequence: TGTGCCAGCAGCTTGGGACAGGGTCTCACTGAAGCTTTCTTT.

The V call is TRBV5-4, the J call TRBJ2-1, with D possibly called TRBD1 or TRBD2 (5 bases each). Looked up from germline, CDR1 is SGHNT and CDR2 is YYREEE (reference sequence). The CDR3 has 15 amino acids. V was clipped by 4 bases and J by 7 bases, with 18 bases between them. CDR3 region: CASSLGPLPGNEQFF. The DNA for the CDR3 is TGTGCCAGCAGCCTGGGGCCACTTCCGGGGAATGAGCAGTTCTTC.

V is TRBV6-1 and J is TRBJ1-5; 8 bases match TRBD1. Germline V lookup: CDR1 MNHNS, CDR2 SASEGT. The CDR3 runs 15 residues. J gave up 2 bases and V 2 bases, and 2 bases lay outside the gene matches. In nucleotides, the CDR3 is TGTGCCAGCAGTGAACAGGGGGCAGGCAATCAGCCCCAGCATTTT. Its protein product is CASSEQGAGNQPQHF.

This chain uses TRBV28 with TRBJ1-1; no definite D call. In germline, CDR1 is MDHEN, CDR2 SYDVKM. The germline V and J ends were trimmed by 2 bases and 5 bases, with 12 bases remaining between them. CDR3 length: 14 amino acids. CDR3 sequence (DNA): TGTGCCAGCAGTTTACAGGTCTCCGCGACTGAAGCTTTCTTT. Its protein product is CASSLQVSATEAFF.

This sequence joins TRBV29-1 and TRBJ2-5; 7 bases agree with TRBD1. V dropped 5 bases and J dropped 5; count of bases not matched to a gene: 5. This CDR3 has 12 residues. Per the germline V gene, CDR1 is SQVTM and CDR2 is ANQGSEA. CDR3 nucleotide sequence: TGCAGCGTTCGACAGGGTGAGGAGACCCAGTACTTC. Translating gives CSVRQGEETQYF. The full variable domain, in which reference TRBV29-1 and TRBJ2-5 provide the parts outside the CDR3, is SAVISQKPSRDICQRGTSLTIQCQVDSQVTMMFWYRQQPGQSLTLIATANQGSEATYESGFVIDKFPISRPNLTFSTLTVSNMSPEDSSIYLCSVRQGEETQYFGPGTRLLVL.

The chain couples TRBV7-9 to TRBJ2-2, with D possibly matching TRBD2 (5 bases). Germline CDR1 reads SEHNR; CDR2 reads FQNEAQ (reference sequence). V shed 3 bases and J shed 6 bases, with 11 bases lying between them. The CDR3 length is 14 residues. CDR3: CASSLAFSAGELFF. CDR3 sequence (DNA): TGTGCCAGCAGCTTGGCCTTTAGCGCCGGGGAGCTGTTTTTT.

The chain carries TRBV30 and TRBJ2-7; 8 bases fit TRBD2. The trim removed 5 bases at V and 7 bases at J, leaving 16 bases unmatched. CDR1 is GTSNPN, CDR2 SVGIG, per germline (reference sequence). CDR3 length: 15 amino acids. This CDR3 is CAWEHGGGPGGEQYF. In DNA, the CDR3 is TGTGCCTGGGAGCATGGCGGGGGGCCGGGGGGGGAGCAGTACTTC.

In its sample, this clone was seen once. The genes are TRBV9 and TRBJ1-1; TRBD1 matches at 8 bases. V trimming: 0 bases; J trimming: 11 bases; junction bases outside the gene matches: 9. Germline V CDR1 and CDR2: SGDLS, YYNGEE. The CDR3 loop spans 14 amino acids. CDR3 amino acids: CASSVADRGVVAFF. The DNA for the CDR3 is TGTGCCAGCAGCGTAGCCGACAGGGGAGTGGTGGCTTTCTTT.

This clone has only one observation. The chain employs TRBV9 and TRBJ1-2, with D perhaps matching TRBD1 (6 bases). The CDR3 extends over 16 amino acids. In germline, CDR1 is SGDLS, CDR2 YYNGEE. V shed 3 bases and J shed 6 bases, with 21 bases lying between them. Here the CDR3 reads CASSDERGDRPHGYTF. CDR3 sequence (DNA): TGTGCCAGCAGCGATGAAAGGGGTGACAGGCCCCATGGCTACACCTTC. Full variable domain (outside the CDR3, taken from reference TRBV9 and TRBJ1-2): DSGVTQTPKHLITATGQRVTLRCSPRSGDLSVYWYQQSLDQGLQFLIQYYNGEERAKGNILERFSAQQFPDLHSELNLSSLELGDSALYFCASSDERGDRPHGYTFGSGTRLTVV.

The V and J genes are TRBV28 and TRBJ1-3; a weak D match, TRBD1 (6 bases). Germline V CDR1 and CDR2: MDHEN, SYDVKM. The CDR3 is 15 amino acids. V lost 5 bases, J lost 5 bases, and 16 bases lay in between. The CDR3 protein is CASSVQGGPRNTIYF. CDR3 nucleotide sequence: TGTGCCAGCAGTGTACAGGGAGGGCCGAGAAACACCATATATTTT.

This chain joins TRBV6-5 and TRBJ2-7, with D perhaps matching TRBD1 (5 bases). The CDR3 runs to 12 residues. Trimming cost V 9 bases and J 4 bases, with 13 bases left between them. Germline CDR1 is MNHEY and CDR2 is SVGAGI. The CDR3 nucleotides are TGTGCCAGTGGACCGAACAGGTACGAGCAGTACTTC. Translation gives CASGPNRYEQYF.

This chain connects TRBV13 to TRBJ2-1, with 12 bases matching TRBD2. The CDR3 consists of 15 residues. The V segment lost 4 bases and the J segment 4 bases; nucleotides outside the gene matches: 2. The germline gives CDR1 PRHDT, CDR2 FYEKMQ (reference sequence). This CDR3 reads CASSWLAGGYNEQFF. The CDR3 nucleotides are TGTGCCAGCAGCTGGCTAGCGGGAGGGTACAATGAGCAGTTCTTC. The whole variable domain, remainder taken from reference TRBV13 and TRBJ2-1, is AAGVIQSPRHLIKEKRETATLKCYPIPRHDTVYWYQQGPGQDPQFLISFYEKMQSDKGSIPDRFSAQQFSDYHSELNMSSLELGDSALYFCASSWLAGGYNEQFFGPGTRLTVL.

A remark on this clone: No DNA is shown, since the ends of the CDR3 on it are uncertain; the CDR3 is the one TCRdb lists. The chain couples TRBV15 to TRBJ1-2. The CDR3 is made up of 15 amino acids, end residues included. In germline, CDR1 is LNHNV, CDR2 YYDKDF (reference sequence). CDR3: CATSTTPVGRGSDTF.